One T cell receptor beta chain is described in this entry. Its antigen is unidentified. The data are from a study of B cell selection in AIRE deficiency. Generated by immunoSEQ multiplex PCR, the TCRdb table keeps only in-frame clones and is missing some. The sample records nearly 3,000 clones, more than 60% being singletons. Regulatory T cells were sorted as CD4+CD25hiCD127low/negative. General study results and limits: Of fewer than 4,500 shared Treg TCRbeta sequences, 31.6% were healthy-donor-only and around 8.6% patient-only. CDR3s were shorter in shared Treg sequences, reflecting few non-templated nucleotide insertions. TCRbeta-only data showed roughly a third of shared healthy Treg sequences in healthy Tconv.

CDR1 is LNHDA and CDR2 is SQIVND in the germline V gene (reference sequence). V gave up 6 bases and J gave up 5 bases, with 19 bases separating them. The CDR3 is 15 amino acids. Sequenced sample: Tregs sorted from PBMCs. The source of this sequence is a human donor with AIRE deficiency. The gene calls are TRBV19 and TRBJ2-5; D is possibly TRBD1 (5 bases). CDR3 in amino acids: CASSFGASPSETQYF. CDR3 in DNA: TGTGCCAGTAGCTTTGGGGCCAGTCCGTCGGAGACCCAGTACTTC. Full variable domain (missing parts from reference TRBV19 and TRBJ2-5): DGGITQSPKYLFRKEGQNVTLSCEQNLNHDAMYWYRQDPGQGLRLIYYSQIVNDFQKGDIAEGYSVSREKKESFPLTVTSAQKNPTAFYLCASSFGASPSETQYFGPGTRLLVL.